This T cell receptor beta chain was sequenced in a study of technical replicates of blood from a handful of donors (TCRdb year 2017). With respect to this clone: The antigen it recognizes is unknown. The sample holds no much larger clone one base away, and base qualities are not on file.

To prepare the library, the immunoSEQ multiplex PCR assay was applied. TCRdb carries this immuneACCESS record with in-frame sequences only. Its versions omit some clonotypes, under half of them owing to an unresolved V gene in the studies checked, with the rest unexplained. In all, the sample holds roughly 80,000 clones, and about 94% of those were seen once. The ten largest account for less than 0.4% of the sample. This TCR derives from a human donor in good health. What was sequenced was T cells isolated from PBMCs.

The CDR3 here reads CASSSARTSGTSEQYF. In nucleotides, the sequence is TGTGCCAGCAGCTCCGCCCGGACTAGCGGGACGTCCGAGCAGTACTTC. The rearrangement joined TRBV5-4 to TRBJ2-7; the central 12 bases match TRBD2. The CDR3 goes from the cysteine to the phenylalanine over 16 residues. Kept here is only the CDR3 DNA, which spans 48 bases and is read in frame from base 1. Taken from the germline V gene (reference sequence), the CDR1 and CDR2 loops are SGHNT and YYREEE. Trimming leaves V shorter by 3 bases and J shorter by 6 bases, with the junction holding 10 bases beyond the gene matches.